This T cell receptor (beta chain) was recorded in a study of T cells in narcolepsy. Overall study context: Donors had narcolepsy type 1 or type 2, or were healthy controls. Study results and limitations: Reportedly, autoreactive clonotypes were serially detected in patients' blood but not controls'. Some memory CD4+ repertoires had no autoreactive clone sequences. Comparing one patient's CSF and blood CD4+ clonotypes highlighted HCRT- and TRIB2-specific autoreactive clonotypes.

Remarks on this clone: Antigen unknown.

Here immunoSEQ multiplex PCR was the method, and the copy in TCRdb shows in-frame clones only, minus some. The sample holds tens of thousands of clones, roughly 78% seen once. CDR1 is GTSNPN and CDR2 is SVGIG in the germline V gene (reference sequence). Trimming removed 4 bases from V and 3 bases from J; junction bases left unmatched: 11. The CDR3 contains 15 residues. The source of this sequence is a human donor with narcolepsy. Sequencing was performed on CD45RA- memory CD4+ T cells from PBMCs. The J gene is TRBJ2-7, the V gene TRBV30; 8 bases are shared with TRBD1. The CDR3 nucleotides read TGTGCCTGGACTCGAGGCGGGACAGGATTCTACGAGCAGTACTTC. Amino acid sequence: CAWTRGGTGFYEQYF.